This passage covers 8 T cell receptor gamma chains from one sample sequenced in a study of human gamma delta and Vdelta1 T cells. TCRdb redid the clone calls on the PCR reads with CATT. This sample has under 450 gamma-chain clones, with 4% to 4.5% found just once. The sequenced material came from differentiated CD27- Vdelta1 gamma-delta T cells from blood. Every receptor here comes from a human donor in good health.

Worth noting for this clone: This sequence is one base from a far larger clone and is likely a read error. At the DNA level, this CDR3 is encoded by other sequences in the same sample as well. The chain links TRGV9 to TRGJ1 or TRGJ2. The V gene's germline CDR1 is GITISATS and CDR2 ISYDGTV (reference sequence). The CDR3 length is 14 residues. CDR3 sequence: CALWETLVYYKKLF. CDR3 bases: TGTGCCCTGTGGGAGACTCTGGTTTATTATAAGAAACTCTTT.

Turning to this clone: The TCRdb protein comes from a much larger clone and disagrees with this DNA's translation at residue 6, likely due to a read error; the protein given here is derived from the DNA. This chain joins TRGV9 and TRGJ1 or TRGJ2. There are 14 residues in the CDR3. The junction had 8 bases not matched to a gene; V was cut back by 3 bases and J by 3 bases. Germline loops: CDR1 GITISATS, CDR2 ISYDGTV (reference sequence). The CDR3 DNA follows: TGTGCCTTGTGGGAGTCTCTGGTTTATTATAAGAAACTCTTT. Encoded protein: CALWESLVYYKKLF.

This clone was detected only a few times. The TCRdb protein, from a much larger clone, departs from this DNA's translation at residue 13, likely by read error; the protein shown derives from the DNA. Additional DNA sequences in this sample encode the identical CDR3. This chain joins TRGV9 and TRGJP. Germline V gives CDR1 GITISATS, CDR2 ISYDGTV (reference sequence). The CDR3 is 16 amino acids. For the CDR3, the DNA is TGTGCCTTGTGGGAGGTGCGGGAGTTGGGCAAAAAAGTCAAGGTATTT. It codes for CALWEVRELGKKVKVF.

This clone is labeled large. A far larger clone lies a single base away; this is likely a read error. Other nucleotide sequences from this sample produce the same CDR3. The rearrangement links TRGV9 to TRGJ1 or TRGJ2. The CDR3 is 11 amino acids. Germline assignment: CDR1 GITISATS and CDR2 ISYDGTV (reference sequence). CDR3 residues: CALWEVGKKLF. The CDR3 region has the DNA TGTGCCTTGTGGGAGGTTGGCAAGAAGCTCTTT.

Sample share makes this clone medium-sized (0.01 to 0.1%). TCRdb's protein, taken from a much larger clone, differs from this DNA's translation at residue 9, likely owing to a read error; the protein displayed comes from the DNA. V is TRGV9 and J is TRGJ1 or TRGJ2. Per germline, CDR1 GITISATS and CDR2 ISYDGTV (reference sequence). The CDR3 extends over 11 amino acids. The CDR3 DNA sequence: TGTGCCTTGTGGGAGGTTGGCAAGAGACTCTTT. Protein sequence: CALWEVGKRLF.

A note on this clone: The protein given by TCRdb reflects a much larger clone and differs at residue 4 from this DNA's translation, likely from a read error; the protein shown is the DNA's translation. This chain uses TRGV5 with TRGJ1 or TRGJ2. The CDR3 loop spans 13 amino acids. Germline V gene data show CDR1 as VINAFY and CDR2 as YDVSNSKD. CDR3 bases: TGTGCCACCCGGGAGAAGCCAGGGCATAAGAAACTCTTT. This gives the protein CATREKPGHKKLF.

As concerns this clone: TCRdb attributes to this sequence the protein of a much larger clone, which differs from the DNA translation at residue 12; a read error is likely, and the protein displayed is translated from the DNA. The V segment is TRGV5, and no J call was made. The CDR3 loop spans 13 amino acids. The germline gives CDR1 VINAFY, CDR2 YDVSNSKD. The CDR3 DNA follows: TGTGCCACCTGGGAGAAGCCAGGGCATAAGAAAATATTT. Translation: CATWEKPGHKKIF.

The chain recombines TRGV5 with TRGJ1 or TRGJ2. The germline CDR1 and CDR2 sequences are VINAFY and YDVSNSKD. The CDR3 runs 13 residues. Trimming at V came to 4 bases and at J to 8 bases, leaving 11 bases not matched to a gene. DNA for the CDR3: TGTGCCACCTGGGAGAAGCGTGGTCATAAGAAACTCTTT. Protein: CATWEKRGHKKLF.